This T cell receptor (beta chain) was obtained from a study of early T cells in non-severe SARS-CoV-2 infection. Study outcomes and limitations: Matching with VDJdb favored anti-spike CD8 responses (missing private and CD4 specificities).

This clonotype was detected a few times. The antigen is not known. TCRdb ran MiXCR on the 5' RACE reads and lists one entry per CDR3 protein. The sample includes tens of thousands of distinct CDR3 sequences, roughly an eighth of them seen just once. Trimming shortened V by 3 bases and J by 9 bases, and 12 bases separated the two germline ends. This CDR3 is built from 13 residues. The clonotype was recovered from an adult who was a healthcare worker with PCR-confirmed SARS-CoV-2 infection or an uninfected control (not recorded which). Sequenced material: whole blood. V gene TRBV12-3 or TRBV12-4 combines with J gene TRBJ2-1, with a tentative D call TRBD2 (6 bases). Written as DNA, the CDR3 is TGTGCCAGCAGTTTTTCGGGGGAGACTGAGCAGTTCTTC. It specifies CASSFSGETEQFF.